The rows below give T cell receptor beta chains drawn from one sample of a study of breast tumors, draining lymph nodes, adjacent tissues. MiXCR, run by TCRdb on the multiplex PCR reads, gives a single entry per CDR3 protein. The top ten clones hold under 6.5% of a sample with nearly 110,000 distinct CDR3 sequences, 30% of them seen once. The sequencing sample was made of axillary lymph node tissue. These receptors all stem from a female donor with breast cancer. Some clones in this sample may be carry-over from other donors' samples. Both conserved end residues are part of each CDR3. A D gene is named only where the DNA matches it firmly. Part of the rows lack a size; the others show once, few, many or a class for expanded clones.

NA	TRBD1	TRBV9	TRBJ1-1	TGTGCCAGCAGCGTAGAGGGACAGGGGGGTGGCACTGAAGCTTTCTTT	CASSVEGQGGGTEAFF
few	NA	TRBV7-9	TRBJ1-1	TGTGCCAGCAGCCCCGGGACAAGGACTGAAGCTTTCTTT	CASSPGTRTEAFF
many	TRBD2	TRBV4-1	TRBJ2-3	TGCGCCAGCAGCCAAGATACGAGGATCGGGACTAGAGGCACAGATACGCAGTATTTT	CASSQDTRIGTRGTDTQYF
NA	NA	TRBV2	TRBJ1-5	TGTGCCAGCAGTGATTTAGGGCGCCATCAGCCCCAGCATTTT	CASSDLGRHQPQHF
NA	NA	TRBV12-3/TRBV12-4	TRBJ2-3	TGTGCCAGCAGCGGGGGGCGGGGCACAGATACGCAGTATTTT	CASSGGRGTDTQYF
many	NA	TRBV29-1	TRBJ1-2	TGCAGCGCCTTAACCGGGACCTCCCCCACCAACACCTTC	CSALTGTSPTNTF
many	NA	TRBV3-1	TRBJ1-2	TGTGCCAGCCTAGGTACTAGGGGCTACACCTTC	CASLGTRGYTF
many	NA	TRBV5-1	TRBJ2-1	TGCGCCAGCAGTGGAGGCCCGGGGAGAAATGAGCAGTTCTTC	CASSGGPGRNEQFF
NA	TRBD2	TRBV4-2	TRBJ2-3	TGTGCCAGCAGCCAAGAGGGGACTAGCGGGGGGGTTAGTACGCAGTATTTT	CASSQEGTSGGVSTQYF
once	NA	TRBV29-1	TRBJ2-1	TGCAGCAGCCAAGCTAGGTACAATGAGCAGTTCTTC	CSSQARYNEQFF
many	NA	TRBV7-8	TRBJ1-5	TGTGCCAGCAGCTTAGCGCGAGGTCAGCCCCAGCATTTT	CASSLARGQPQHF
once	TRBD1	TRBV9	TRBJ2-3	TGTGCCAGCAGCTCGGGACAGACTAACACAGATACGCAGTATTTT	CASSSGQTNTDTQYF
NA	NA	TRBV7-3	TRBJ1-1	TGTGCCGGCAGCCAAGGGGCAGGGTTTGGTCTCACTGAAGCTTTCTTT	CAGSQGAGFGLTEAFF
few	NA	TRBV20-1	TRBJ1-1	TGCAGTGCTCCCCACAGCTCGAACACTGAAGCTTTCTTT	CSAPHSSNTEAFF
many	NA	TRBV28	TRBJ2-7	TGTGCCAGCAGTTCCCCCTCCGGGACACATTCCTACGAGCAGTACTTC	CASSSPSGTHSYEQYF
NA	NA	TRBV9	TRBJ2-6	TGTGCCAGCACCCTAGGGGTAATGAACACTGAAGCTTTC	CASTLGVMNTEAF
many	NA	TRBV6-5	TRBJ2-5	TGTGCCAGCAGTTACGGGGCTAGCCTCTCCTTC	CASSYGASLSF
NA	NA	TRBV5-1	TRBJ1-1	TGCGCCAGCACTCCCACTGACACGAACACTGAAGCTTTCTTT	CASTPTDTNTEAFF
NA	NA	TRBV7-2	TRBJ1-2	TGTGCCAGCAGCCCGGACATCGCTGGCAACACCTTC	CASSPDIAGNTF
many	NA	TRBV2	TRBJ1-5	TGTGCCAGCAGTGGGTCTGTCGGTGGCAATCAGCCCCAGCATTTT	CASSGSVGGNQPQHF
many	NA	TRBV18	TRBJ2-3	TGTGCCAGCTCACCGGCCGGCACAGATACGCAGTATTTT	CASSPAGTDTQYF
many	NA	TRBV3-1	TRBJ1-6	TGTGCCAGCAGCGCTCGAGGAGGGGGCTATAATTCACCCCTCCACTTT	CASSARGGGYNSPLHF
NA	NA	TRBV6-1	TRBJ1-1	TGTGCCAGCGAATTGAACACTGAAGCTTTCTTT	CASELNTEAFF
many	NA	TRBV5-1	TRBJ2-3	TGCGCCAGCAGCCCCGAAGATGGGACAGATACGCAGTATTTT	CASSPEDGTDTQYF
NA	TRBD1	TRBV6-1	TRBJ1-6	TGTGCCAGCAGTGAAGCGGCGGGACAGGGGGCAGGGTCACCCCTCCACTTT	CASSEAAGQGAGSPLHF
many	NA	TRBV20-1	TRBJ1-4	TGCAGTGCGAGCCAGGAAAGTTTTAATGAAAAACTGTTTTTT	CSASQESFNEKLFF
NA	NA	TRBV5-1	TRBJ2-7	TGCGCCAGCAGCGAGGGACGGGGGGCCGACGAGCAGCACTTC	CASSEGRGADEQHF
many	NA	TRBV30	TRBJ2-1	TGTGCTCGGGGGACCATCCGGGCTTACAATGAGCAGTTCTTC	CARGTIRAYNEQFF
many	NA	TRBV7-8	TRBJ1-2	TGTGCCAGCAGCTTAGCAGTAGGGAGGGGCTATGGCTACACCTTC	CASSLAVGRGYGYTF
many	NA	TRBV19	TRBJ2-3	TGTGCCAGTAGTAATGTTATGGAGAGGCTCAGGGGAGATACGCAGTATTTT	CASSNVMERLRGDTQYF
few	NA	TRBV19	TRBJ1-1	TGTGCCAGTAGTAGTACAAGGAACACTGAAGCTTTCTTT	CASSSTRNTEAFF
NA	NA	TRBV14	TRBJ1-4	TGTGCCAGCAGCCAAGAAGGGGACGGTGAAAAACTGTTTTTT	CASSQEGDGEKLFF
many	NA	TRBV10-3	TRBJ2-3	TGTGCCATCAGATCTACGGGAGACACAGATACGCAGTATTTT	CAIRSTGDTDTQYF
NA	NA	TRBV5-1	TRBJ2-7	TGCGCCAGCAGCCTTGCAAGCAGAGTAGCCTACGAGCAGTACTTC	CASSLASRVAYEQYF
many	TRBD2	TRBV7-6	TRBJ2-5	TGTGCCAGCAGCCAAGCGGGGGGCGTAGAGACCCAGTACTTC	CASSQAGGVETQYF
few	TRBD1	TRBV6-2/TRBV6-3	TRBJ2-2	TGTGCCAGCAGCCACCACGGACAGGGGGCCACCGGGGAGCTGTTTTTT	CASSHHGQGATGELFF
NA	NA	TRBV10-3	TRBJ2-1	TGTGCCATCGGAAATCGGGCCTACAATGAGCAGTTCTTC	CAIGNRAYNEQFF
NA	TRBD1	TRBV12-3/TRBV12-4	TRBJ1-2	TGTGCCAGCAGTTTCATTAGGACAGGGGGTGGCTATGGCTACACATTC	CASSFIRTGGGYGYTF
many	TRBD2	TRBV5-1	TRBJ2-3	TGCGCCAGCAGCTTGGATGCGGGGGGGAGCACAGATACGCAGTATTTT	CASSLDAGGSTDTQYF
many	NA	TRBV4-1	TRBJ2-1	TGCGCCAGCAGCCAAGAGGGATCGCTGATCAATGAGCAGTTCTTC	CASSQEGSLINEQFF
many	TRBD2	TRBV6-6	TRBJ2-2	TGTGCCAGCAGTTACTCCACGACTAGCCGGACCGGGGAGCTGTTTTTT	CASSYSTTSRTGELFF
many	NA	TRBV3-1	TRBJ1-2	TGTGCCAGCAGCCAACTCCCGGGAGTATATGGCTACACCTTC	CASSQLPGVYGYTF
NA	NA	TRBV5-1	TRBJ1-1	TGCGCCAGCAGCCTACAGGGAGGGACTGGAGCTTTCTTT	CASSLQGGTGAFF
many	NA	TRBV6-5	TRBJ2-5	TGTGCCAGCAGTTTACACGGGGTAGCAGCTCAAGAGACCCAGTACTTC	CASSLHGVAAQETQYF
many	TRBD2	TRBV7-2	TRBJ2-7	TGTGCCAGCAGCTTAACTAGCGGGGGTAACTCCTACGAGCAGTACTTC	CASSLTSGGNSYEQYF
many	NA	TRBV9	TRBJ2-7	TGTGCCAGCAGCGCTCACGGACAGCTTAACTACGAGCAGTACTTC	CASSAHGQLNYEQYF
many	TRBD2	TRBV4-1	TRBJ2-1	TGCGCCAGCAGCCGGACTAGCGGGAGTAGCAACAATGAGCAGTTCTTC	CASSRTSGSSNNEQFF
many	TRBD1	TRBV7-3	TRBJ1-1	TGTGCCAGCAGCAGGACAGGGTATACTGAAGCTTTCTTT	CASSRTGYTEAFF
few	NA	TRBV30	TRBJ1-1	TGTGCCTGGAGTCGGCGGACGGGGGATGAAGCTTTCTTT	CAWSRRTGDEAFF
NA	NA	TRBV29-1	TRBJ2-2	TGCAGCGTTAAAGCCGGGGTGATAGGGAACACCGGGGAGCTGTTTTTT	CSVKAGVIGNTGELFF
NA	TRBD1	TRBV6-4	TRBJ1-5	TGTGCCAGCAGTCATCATCCCGAGACAGGGGCCAACAATCAGCCCCAGCATTTT	CASSHHPETGANNQPQHF
NA	NA	TRBV7-2	TRBJ1-2	TGTGCCAGCAGCTCCCGCGTATCCTATGGCTACACCTTC	CASSSRVSYGYTF
NA	TRBD1	TRBV18	TRBJ2-1	TGTGCCAGCTCACCACCGGGACAGGGGGGCAATGAGCGGTTCTTC	CASSPPGQGGNERFF
many	NA	TRBV5-1	TRBJ1-2	TGCGCCAGCAGCTTGGGGCACTATGGCTACACCTTC	CASSLGHYGYTF
many	NA	TRBV7-8	TRBJ2-3	TGTGCCAGCAGCCGAGCCACAGATACGCAGTATTTT	CASSRATDTQYF
NA	TRBD2	TRBV7-9	TRBJ2-7	TGTGCCAGCAGCCTATCTAGCGGAGGTGGGGTCCCCTACGAGCAGTACTTC	CASSLSSGGGVPYEQYF
NA	NA	TRBV27	TRBJ2-2	TGTGCCAGCAGTTTCCAGGGGAGGAGCGGGGAGCTGTTTTTT	CASSFQGRSGELFF